This passage covers 17 T cell receptor beta chains from one sample sequenced in a study of cytomegalovirus exposure and HLA in healthy donors. Primers: 60 Vbeta forward and 13 Jbeta reverse. The table came from immunoSEQ multiplex PCR; TCRdb's copy has only in-frame clones and leaves some out. The repertoire holds over 120,000 clones, with 80% as singletons. Sequencing input: PBMCs. All receptors derive from a man aged 40-55 years in good health and CMV-seronegative.

The rearrangement uses TRBV5-1 and TRBJ2-3, with 9 nucleotides matching TRBD1. This CDR3 is 15 amino acids long. Per the germline V gene, CDR1 is SGHRS and CDR2 is YFSETQ. J lost 2 bases, V lost 4 bases, and 5 bases had no gene match. CDR3 sequence reads: CASSKGQGDTDTQYF. The CDR3 DNA follows: TGCGCCAGCAGCAAGGGACAGGGTGACACAGATACGCAGTATTTT.

CDR3 loop: CASSVGLRSTDTQYF. CDR3 DNA: TGCGCCAGCAGCGTGGGACTCCGTAGCACAGATACGCAGTATTTT. The rearrangement uses TRBV5-1 and TRBJ2-3; tentatively, D is TRBD2 (6 bases). Germline CDR1 is SGHRS and CDR2 is YFSETQ. V lost 4 bases and J lost 0, with 12 bases in between. The CDR3 sequence is 15 residues long. The full variable domain, completed using reference TRBV5-1 and TRBJ2-3, is KAGVTQTPRYLIKTRGQQVTLSCSPISGHRSVSWYQQTPGQGLQFLFEYFSETQRNKGNFPGRFSGRQFSNSRSEMNVSTLELGDSALYLCASSVGLRSTDTQYFGPGTRLTVL.

The sample holds one count of this clone. This sequence joins TRBV28 and TRBJ1-3, with 10 bases that match TRBD1. This CDR3 spans 15 amino acids. V trimming: 5 bases; J trimming: 2 bases; junction bases outside the gene matches: 3. CDR1 and CDR2 (germline): MDHEN, SYDVKM. In DNA, the CDR3 is TGTGCCAGCAGTCTAGACAGGGGGCCTGGAAACACCATATATTTT. Translation: CASSLDRGPGNTIYF.

This clone appeared a single time. This chain connects TRBV7-6 to TRBJ2-7, with 12 bases identical to TRBD1. The germline CDR1 and CDR2 sequences are SGHVS and FNYEAQ. The CDR3 is 15 residues long. The trim removed 5 bases at V and 2 bases at J, leaving 4 bases unmatched. CDR3 residues: CASSGGTGGPYEQYF. The CDR3 nucleotides are TGTGCCAGCAGCGGGGGGACAGGGGGCCCCTACGAGCAGTACTTC.

A remark on this clone: A junction end diverges from the germline sequence, so it may reflect a read error. V usage is TRBV5-1 and J usage is TRBJ1-2; TRBD1 is a possible D gene (5 bases). Germline V gene lookup returns CDR1 SGHRS and CDR2 YFSETQ. The CDR3 has 12 residues. This CDR3 reads CATSPGNYGYTF. As DNA, the CDR3 is TGCGCCACCAGCCCAGGGAACTATGGCTACACCTTC.

V is TRBV7-8 and J is TRBJ1-4, with D hard to call. The V end was cut by 1 base, the J end by 7 bases, with 16 bases between. The CDR3 spans 16 residues. Germline CDR1 is SGHVS and CDR2 is FQNEAQ. The CDR3 bases are TGTGCCAGCAGCTTAGACTCGGTAATGCTCCGTGAAAAACTGTTTTTT. This codes for CASSLDSVMLREKLFF.

This rearrangement joins TRBV7-3 to TRBJ2-3; TRBD2 might be the D (6 bases). The CDR3 is made up of 14 amino acids. CDR1 and CDR2 (germline): SGHTA, FQGTGA. V gave up 5 bases and J gave up 2 bases, with 11 bases separating them. In DNA, the CDR3 is TGTGCCAGCAGCGTAGCGGCATTCACAGATACGCAGTATTTT. As protein: CASSVAAFTDTQYF.

The chain is built from TRBV5-1 and TRBJ2-4; 11 bases align to TRBD1. Germline V gives CDR1 SGHRS, CDR2 YFSETQ. The CDR3 covers 15 residues. The trim removed 4 bases at V and 6 bases at J, leaving 6 bases unmatched. CDR3 region: CASSKPDRGRNIQYF. DNA of the CDR3: TGCGCCAGCAGCAAGCCGGACAGGGGGCGAAACATTCAGTACTTC.

This clone was observed a handful of times. The chain links TRBV7-3 to TRBJ1-6, with TRBD1 as a possible D gene (5 bases). CDR3 length: 15 residues. CDR1 is SGHTA, CDR2 FQGTGA, per germline. The V and J ends lost 2 bases and 7 bases respectively, with 12 bases between them. This CDR3 is CASSLGAGGNSPLHF. The CDR3 coding sequence is TGTGCCAGCAGCTTAGGGGCCGGAGGGAATTCACCCCTCCACTTT.

This clone was seen more than once but under ten times. The gene calls are TRBV7-9 and TRBJ1-5; D remains unclear. The CDR3 contains 13 residues. The V gene's germline CDR1 is SEHNR and CDR2 FQNEAQ (reference sequence). Trimming left V 5 bases short and J 6 bases short, with 11 bases between. The CDR3 bases are TGTGCCAGCAGCCCCCGGGATCCTCAGCCCCAGCATTTT. Translating it yields CASSPRDPQPQHF.

Here the CDR3 reads CASSLASGGDTIYF. The CDR3 DNA is TGCGCCAGCAGCTTGGCCTCAGGGGGAGACACCATATATTTT. This chain uses TRBV5-1 with TRBJ1-3, with 7 bases lining up with TRBD1. This CDR3 has 14 amino acids. The germline CDR1 and CDR2 sequences are SGHRS and YFSETQ. Trimming at V came to 0 bases and at J to 8 bases, leaving 5 bases not matched to a gene. Drawing the rest from reference TRBV5-1 and TRBJ1-3, the complete variable domain is KAGVTQTPRYLIKTRGQQVTLSCSPISGHRSVSWYQQTPGQGLQFLFEYFSETQRNKGNFPGRFSGRQFSNSRSEMNVSTLELGDSALYLCASSLASGGDTIYFGEGSWLTVV.

V gene TRBV7-2 combines with J gene TRBJ1-1; weak D call: TRBD1 (5 bases). CDR1 is SGHTA and CDR2 is FQGNSA in the germline V gene. This CDR3 is built from 14 residues. Trimming removed 5 bases from V and 1 base from J, with 11 bases in between. The CDR3 region has the DNA TGTGCCAGCAGCCCCGCCGACAGGAACACTGAAGCTTTCTTT. It yields the protein CASSPADRNTEAFF.

The rearrangement joins TRBV5-1 to TRBJ2-2, with TRBD1 identical over 10 bases. V shed 5 bases and J 0 bases; nucleotides not matched to a gene: 7. The CDR3 has 17 residues. Germline V gives CDR1 SGHRS, CDR2 YFSETQ. The CDR3 DNA follows: TGCGCCAGCAGACGGACAGGGGGAGCGACGAACACCGGGGAGCTGTTTTTT. It codes for CASRRTGGATNTGELFF.

The chain is built from TRBV9 and TRBJ1-2, with no clear D. The CDR3 loop spans 11 amino acids. V was trimmed by 2 bases and J by 6 bases, leaving 5 bases between them. Germline V CDR1 and CDR2: SGDLS, YYNGEE. CDR3 amino acids: CASSVGDGYTF. As DNA, the CDR3 is TGTGCCAGCAGCGTGGGAGATGGCTACACCTTC.

Concerning this clone: The junction departs from the called germline gene at one end, perhaps through a read error. This sequence joins TRBV13 and TRBJ2-5; D not resolved. The CDR3 length is 13 residues. CDR1 is PRHDT and CDR2 is FYEKMQ in the germline V gene (reference sequence). The CDR3 sequence: CASSLGWAQTQYF. CDR3 bases: TGTGCCAGCAGCCTAGGGTGGGCGCAGACCCAGTACTTC.

This clone was observed a handful of times. The V and J genes are TRBV4-1 and TRBJ1-2; TRBD1 agrees at 8 bases. In germline, CDR1 is MGHRA, CDR2 YSYEKL. This CDR3 spans 16 amino acids. The V segment lost 1 base and the J segment 5 bases; nucleotides outside the gene matches: 9. This CDR3 is CASSQVSRGLWYGYTF. The CDR3 nucleotides read TGCGCCAGCAGCCAAGTCTCCAGGGGGCTTTGGTATGGCTACACCTTC.

The genes are TRBV27 and TRBJ2-7; TRBD1 is a possible D gene (6 bases). Trimming removed 6 bases at V and 3 bases at J, with 18 bases between. The germline gives CDR1 MNHEY, CDR2 SMNVEV (reference sequence). The CDR3 contains 15 residues. CDR3 sequence: CASRAGVWGSYEQYF. The CDR3 bases are TGTGCCAGCAGAGCAGGGGTTTGGGGAAGCTACGAGCAGTACTTC.